This TCR beta chain was obtained from a study of radiotherapy plus CTLA-4 blockade in lung cancer. Study-level information: Of the patients, 15% to 20% showed objective responses and roughly 31% attained disease control. Study results and limitations: Radiotherapy plus ipilimumab was followed by expansion in blood of tumor-derived TCR clones.

Details on this clone: The antigen is not known.

Alongside CTLA-4 blockade with ipilimumab, patients with chemo-refractory metastatic non-small-cell lung cancer received focal radiation. CDR1 SGHAT and CDR2 FQNNGV come from the germline V gene. Trimming shortened V by 1 base and J by 3 bases, and 10 bases separated the two germline ends. The CDR3 spans 16 residues. The data were produced by immunoSEQ multiplex PCR, yet TCRdb's version contains in-frame clones alone and is incomplete. The repertoire holds more than 75,000 clones, around 87% seen once, with just over 0.85% in the top ten. The chain has TRBV11-2 and TRBJ1-6; TRBD1 might be the D (5 bases). Sequencing used peripheral blood, obtained from a patient treated with radiotherapy plus ipilimumab. This TCR was sampled from a human donor with non-small cell lung cancer who had stable disease on radiotherapy plus ipilimumab. The CDR3 spells CASSLAPGGYNSPLHF. CDR3 in DNA: TGTGCCAGCAGCTTAGCCCCGGGGGGCTATAATTCACCCCTCCACTTT. The variable domain in full, completed from reference TRBV11-2 and TRBJ1-6, reads EAGVAQSPRYKIIEKRQSVAFWCNPISGHATLYWYQQILGQGPKLLIQFQNNGVVDDSQLPKDRFSAERLKGVDSTLKIQPAKLEDSAVYLCASSLAPGGYNSPLHFGNGTRLTVT.